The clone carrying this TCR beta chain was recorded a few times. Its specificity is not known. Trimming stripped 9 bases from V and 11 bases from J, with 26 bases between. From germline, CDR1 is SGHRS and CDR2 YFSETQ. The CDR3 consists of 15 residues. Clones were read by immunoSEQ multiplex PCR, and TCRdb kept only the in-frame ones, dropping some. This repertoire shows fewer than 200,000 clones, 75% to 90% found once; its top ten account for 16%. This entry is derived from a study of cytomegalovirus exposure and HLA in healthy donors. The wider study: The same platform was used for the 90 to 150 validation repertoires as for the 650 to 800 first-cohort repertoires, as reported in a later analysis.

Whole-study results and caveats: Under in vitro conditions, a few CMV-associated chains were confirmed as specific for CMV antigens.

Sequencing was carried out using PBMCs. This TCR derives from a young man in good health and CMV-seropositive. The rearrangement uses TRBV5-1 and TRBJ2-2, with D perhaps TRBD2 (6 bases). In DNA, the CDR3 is TGCGCCACCCATCCATCCGGGACTCTAAGCGGTGAGCTGTTTTTT. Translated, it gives CATHPSGTLSGELFF.